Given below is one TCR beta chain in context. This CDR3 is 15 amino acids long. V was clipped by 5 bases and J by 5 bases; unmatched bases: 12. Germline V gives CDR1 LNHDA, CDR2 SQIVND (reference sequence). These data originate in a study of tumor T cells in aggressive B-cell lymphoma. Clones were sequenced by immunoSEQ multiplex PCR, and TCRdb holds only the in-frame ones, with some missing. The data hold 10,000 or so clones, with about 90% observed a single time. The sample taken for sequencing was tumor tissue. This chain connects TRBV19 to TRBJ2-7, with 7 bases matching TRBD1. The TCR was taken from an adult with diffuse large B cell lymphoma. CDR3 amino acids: CASSLAHRGSHEQYF. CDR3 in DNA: TGTGCCAGTAGTTTAGCCCACAGGGGTTCCCACGAGCAGTACTTC.